This TCR beta chain was captured in a study of blood T cell repertoires in COVID-19. For the study at large: The United States, Italy and Spain were the sources of the acute and convalescent COVID-19 samples.

Cohorts were based on clinical histories the participants reported. The method was immunoSEQ multiplex PCR; TCRdb's version includes in-frame clones alone and lacks a portion of them. The data show about 310,000 clones, around 91% seen once. Germline loops: CDR1 MDHEN, CDR2 SYDVKM. Trimming stripped 3 bases from V and 1 base from J, with 12 bases between. This CDR3 contains 15 residues. Sequences were obtained from PBMCs or T cells enriched from blood (not recorded which). The source is a woman in her late teens or twenties with acute COVID-19. This sequence joins TRBV28 and TRBJ1-2; the D is unclear. The CDR3 spells CASSFPRRGNYGYTF. CDR3 sequence (DNA): TGTGCCAGCAGTTTCCCCCGACGGGGTAACTATGGCTACACCTTC.